This T cell receptor (beta chain) derives from a study of cytomegalovirus exposure and HLA in healthy donors. Germline loops: CDR1 SEHNR, CDR2 FQNEAQ (reference sequence). This CDR3 region has 10 residues. In the case of this clone: One end of the junction is discordant with germline, which a read error may explain.

Vbeta (60) and Jbeta (13) primers were used in the PCR. Clones were read by immunoSEQ multiplex PCR, and TCRdb kept only the in-frame ones, dropping some. The sample includes roughly 160,000 clones, roughly 78% of them seen just once. This TCR came from a man in his forties or fifties in good health and CMV-seronegative. Material: PBMCs. The chain uses TRBV7-9 and TRBJ1-2, with D perhaps TRBD1 (5 bases). CDR3 sequence (DNA): TGTTCCAGCGGGGACGCGGGGCTTACCTTC. Translation: CSSGDAGLTF.